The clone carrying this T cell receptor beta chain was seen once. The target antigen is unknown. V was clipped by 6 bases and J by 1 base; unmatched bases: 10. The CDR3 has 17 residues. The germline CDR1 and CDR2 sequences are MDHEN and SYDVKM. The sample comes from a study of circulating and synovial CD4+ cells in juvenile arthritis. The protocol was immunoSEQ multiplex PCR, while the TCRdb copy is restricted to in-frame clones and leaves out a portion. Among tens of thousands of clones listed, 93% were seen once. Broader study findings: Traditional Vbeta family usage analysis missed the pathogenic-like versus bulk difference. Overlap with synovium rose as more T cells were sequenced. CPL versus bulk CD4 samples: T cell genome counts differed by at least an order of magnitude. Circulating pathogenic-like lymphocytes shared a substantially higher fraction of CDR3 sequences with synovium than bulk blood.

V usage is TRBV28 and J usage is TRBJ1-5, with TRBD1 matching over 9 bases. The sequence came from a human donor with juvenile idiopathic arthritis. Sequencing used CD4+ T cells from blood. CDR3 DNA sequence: TGTGCCAGCAGATTCGGACAGGGGACTTTGAGCAATCAGCCCCAGCATTTT. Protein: CASRFGQGTLSNQPQHF. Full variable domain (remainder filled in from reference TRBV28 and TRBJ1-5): DVKVTQSSRYLVKRTGEKVFLECVQDMDHENMFWYRQDPGLGLRLIYFSYDVKMKEKGDIPEGYSVSREKKERFSLILESASTNQTSMYLCASRFGQGTLSNQPQHFGDGTRLSIL.